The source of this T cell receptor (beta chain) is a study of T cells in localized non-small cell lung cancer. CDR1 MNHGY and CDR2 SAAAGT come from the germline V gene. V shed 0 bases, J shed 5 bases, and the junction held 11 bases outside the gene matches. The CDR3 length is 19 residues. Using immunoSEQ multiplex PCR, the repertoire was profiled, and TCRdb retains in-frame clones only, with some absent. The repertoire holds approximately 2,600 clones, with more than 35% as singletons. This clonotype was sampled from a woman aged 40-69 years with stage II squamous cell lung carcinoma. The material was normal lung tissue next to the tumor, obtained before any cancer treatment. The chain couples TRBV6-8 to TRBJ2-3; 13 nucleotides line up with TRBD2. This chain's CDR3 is CASSYSGTSGRVGGDTQYF. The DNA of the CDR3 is TGTGCCAGCAGTTACTCCGGAACTAGCGGGAGGGTCGGGGGAGATACGCAGTATTTT.